This passage covers 17 T cell receptor beta chains from one sample sequenced in a study of cytomegalovirus exposure and HLA in healthy donors. The PCR contained 60 Vbeta and 13 Jbeta primers. Method: immunoSEQ multiplex PCR; TCRdb's copy keeps in-frame clones and lacks some. This table holds under 150,000 clones, 81% found once. Sequencing was performed on PBMCs. The receptors derive from a woman aged 25 to 45 in good health and CMV-seronegative.

The chain employs TRBV7-2 and TRBJ2-7; 15 bases are shared with TRBD2. J gave up 7 bases and V 6 bases, and 1 base lay outside the gene matches. The germline V gene has CDR1 SGHTA and CDR2 FQGNSA. The CDR3 sequence is 13 residues long. This CDR3 reads CASRGTSGREQYF. CDR3 nucleotide sequence: TGTGCCAGCAGGGGGACTAGCGGGAGGGAGCAGTACTTC. The entire variable domain, with the rest obtained from reference TRBV7-2 and TRBJ2-7, is as follows: GAGVSQSPSNKVTEKGKDVELRCDPISGHTALYWYRQSLGQGLEFLIYFQGNSAPDKSGLPSDRFSAERTGGSVSTLTIQRTQQEDSAVYLCASRGTSGREQYFGPGTRLTVT.

This chain joins TRBV20-1 and TRBJ1-2; D is undetermined. The CDR3 totals 10 residues. The V gene lost 5 bases and the J gene lost 4 bases, with 5 bases spanning the gap. Germline CDR1 reads DFQATT; CDR2 reads SNEGSKA (reference sequence). DNA of the CDR3: TGCAGTGCTCCCTTCTATGGCTACACCTTC. Amino acids: CSAPFYGYTF.

The chain employs TRBV28 and TRBJ1-6, with 7 bases that match TRBD1. The CDR3 extends over 15 amino acids. Germline V gives CDR1 MDHEN, CDR2 SYDVKM. The V and J ends lost 7 bases and 1 base, in that order; junction bases with no gene match: 4. The CDR3 sequence: CASTPQGSYNSPLHF. CDR3 bases: TGTGCCAGCACCCCACAGGGGTCCTATAATTCACCCCTCCACTTT. Combining the CDR3 with reference TRBV28 and TRBJ1-6 gives the whole variable domain DVKVTQSSRYLVKRTGEKVFLECVQDMDHENMFWYRQDPGLGLRLIYFSYDVKMKEKGDIPEGYSVSREKKERFSLILESASTNQTSMYLCASTPQGSYNSPLHFGNGTRLTVT.

CDR3 sequence: CASRAGGVNTGELFF. The CDR3 nucleotides read TGTGCCAGCCGGGCGGGAGGAGTGAACACCGGGGAGCTGTTTTTT. The chain recombines TRBV28 with TRBJ2-2, with 8 bases identical to TRBD2. The junction had 6 bases not matched to a gene; V was cut back by 8 bases and J by 1 base. This CDR3 is 15 amino acids long. In germline, CDR1 is MDHEN, CDR2 SYDVKM.

This clone showed up just a few times. The V and J genes are TRBV27 and TRBJ2-3, with 10 bases fitting TRBD2. This CDR3 has 17 residues. Germline CDR1 reads MNHEY; CDR2 reads SMNVEV (reference sequence). V shed 5 bases, J shed 1 base, and the junction held 9 bases outside the gene matches. The CDR3 coding sequence is TGTGCCAGCAGTCCAGCCACTAGCGGGGCCGGCACAGATACGCAGTATTTT. It codes for CASSPATSGAGTDTQYF.

The genes are TRBV19 and TRBJ2-2, with 11 bases that match TRBD2. V was pared by 6 bases and J by 3 bases, with 12 bases of the junction left unmatched. The CDR3 spans 18 residues. The V gene's germline CDR1 is LNHDA and CDR2 SQIVND (reference sequence). CDR3 DNA: TGTGCCAGTAGCATACCGACTAGCGGGAACGTGTACACCGGGGAGCTGTTTTTT. Residues: CASSIPTSGNVYTGELFF.

V usage is TRBV2 and J usage is TRBJ2-5, with a weak D call TRBD1 (6 bases). Per the germline V gene, CDR1 is SNHLY and CDR2 is FYNNEI. V was shortened by 7 bases and J by 1 base, with 16 bases between the two germline ends. The CDR3 loop spans 15 amino acids. The CDR3 DNA reads TGTGCCAGCAAGAGGGGACAAAACGGCCAAGAGACCCAGTACTTC. Translating it yields CASKRGQNGQETQYF.

This rearrangement joins TRBV27 to TRBJ2-7, with D possibly TRBD2 on 6 matching bases. Trimming took off 7 bases at V and 8 bases at J, with 12 bases between the two ends. Per the germline V gene, CDR1 is MNHEY and CDR2 is SMNVEV (reference sequence). The CDR3 totals 11 residues. The CDR3 region is CASTLGGKQYF. CDR3 sequence (DNA): TGTGCCAGCACCCTGGGGGGAAAGCAGTACTTC.

The count of this clone is one. V usage is TRBV27 and J usage is TRBJ1-2; possibly TRBD1 for D (6 bases). Trimming stripped 5 bases from V and 4 bases from J, with 17 bases between. Germline values: CDR1 MNHEY, CDR2 SMNVEV (reference sequence). The CDR3 extends over 15 amino acids. CDR3 region: CASSPLQGGSYGYTF. DNA for the CDR3: TGTGCCAGCAGTCCGTTACAGGGCGGTAGCTATGGCTACACCTTC.

This chain links TRBV5-1 with TRBJ2-7; 8 bases map to TRBD2. The CDR3 totals 16 residues. V trimming: 2 bases; J trimming: 3 bases; junction bases outside the gene matches: 10. Germline CDR1 reads SGHRS; CDR2 reads YFSETQ. Here the CDR3 DNA reads TGCGCCAGCAGCTTACAACCGGGACTAGACATCTACGAGCAGTACTTC. Its protein product is CASSLQPGLDIYEQYF.

The chain is built from TRBV10-1 and TRBJ2-1, with TRBD2 identical over 10 bases. From germline, CDR1 is WNHNN and CDR2 SYGVQD (reference sequence). The CDR3 spans 17 residues. With 2 bases clipped from V and 7 bases from J, the junction kept 11 bases outside the gene matches. The DNA for the CDR3 is TGCGCCAGCAGTGAGGTAAAAGCGGGAGGGCATAAGAATGAGCAGTTCTTC. This gives the protein CASSEVKAGGHKNEQFF.

The rearrangement links TRBV2 to TRBJ2-5; TRBD2 might be the D (6 bases). Trimming stripped 9 bases from V and 0 bases from J, with 14 bases between. CDR3 length equals 14 residues. The germline gives CDR1 SNHLY, CDR2 FYNNEI. In nucleotides, the CDR3 is TGTGCCAGTGGGGTTGGGGGGTACCAAGAGACCCAGTACTTC. It encodes CASGVGGYQETQYF.

The chain couples TRBV7-2 to TRBJ2-2; D is possibly TRBD1 (5 bases). V lost 1 base and J lost 3, with 12 bases in between. The CDR3 contains 16 residues. The germline gives CDR1 SGHTA, CDR2 FQGNSA. The DNA of the CDR3 is TGTGCCAGCAGCTTAGGTTTGGCCAGGGACACCGGGGAGCTGTTTTTT. It encodes CASSLGLARDTGELFF.

The sample holds a few counts of this clone. The CDR3 DNA follows: TGTGCCAGTAGTATCCCGAGACAAACGGCAGATACGCAGTATTTT. Translation gives CASSIPRQTADTQYF. The V and J genes are TRBV19 and TRBJ2-3; D gene uncertain. This CDR3 has 15 residues. The germline CDR1 and CDR2 sequences are LNHDA and SQIVND (reference sequence). Trimming left V 3 bases short and J 4 bases short, with 14 bases between.

The genes are TRBV4-1 and TRBJ2-1; 7 nucleotides match TRBD2. J lost 7 bases, V lost 1 base, and 10 bases had no gene match. CDR3 length equals 16 residues. Germline lookup yields CDR1 MGHRA and CDR2 YSYEKL. DNA of the CDR3: TGCGCCAGCAGCCAAGTTGGGAGGGAGAGTAAGAATGAGCAGTTCTTC. It translates to CASSQVGRESKNEQFF.

V gene TRBV28 combines with J gene TRBJ2-7; D is perhaps TRBD2 (5 bases). The CDR3 has 15 amino acids. Trimming left V 5 bases short and J 1 base short, with 15 bases between. CDR1 is MDHEN and CDR2 is SYDVKM in the germline V gene. CDR3 in amino acids: CASSPRWLASYEQYF. For the CDR3, the DNA is TGTGCCAGCAGTCCCCGTTGGCTAGCATCCTACGAGCAGTACTTC.

This chain joins TRBV2 and TRBJ2-7, with TRBD2 matching 10 bases. CDR1 and CDR2 from the germline V gene are SNHLY and FYNNEI. With V trimmed by 4 bases and J by 2 bases, 8 bases remained unmatched. This CDR3 contains 16 residues. CDR3 sequence reads: CASSGGVTSGTYEQYF. CDR3 in DNA: TGTGCCAGCAGTGGGGGAGTAACTAGCGGGACCTACGAGCAGTACTTC.